The clone carrying this T cell receptor (beta chain) was seen a handful of times. The antigen is not known. The germline V gene has CDR1 LGHDT and CDR2 YNNKEL (reference sequence). This CDR3 comprises 13 residues. The V end was cut by 0 bases, the J end by 5 bases, with 5 bases between. This sample is drawn from a study of post-analysis software for immune sequencing data. Study overall: Recorded disease courses covered relapsing-remitting, secondary progressive and progressive-relapsing multiple sclerosis. Some patients had no subtype annotation. Notes on the study in general: Normalized Chao1 diversity was significantly lower in multiple sclerosis patients than in controls. Samples from one preparation batch, clustered by F measure, grouped strongly together. Comparison of patients with controls showed roughly five TRBV segments more frequent in patients, TRBV5-6, TRBV5-1 and TRBV20-1 among them.

Every TCR beta cDNA library bore unique molecular identifiers. TCRdb reprocessed the PCR reads with MiXCR, giving one entry per CDR3 protein. Of hundreds of thousands of distinct CDR3 sequences in the sample, 30% were seen once. Sequenced: blood. The source is a girl under 18 with multiple sclerosis. The rearrangement uses TRBV3-1 and TRBJ2-1; no firm D call. The CDR3 loop is CASSQDADNEQFF. The CDR3 DNA reads as TGTGCCAGCAGCCAAGATGCGGACAATGAGCAGTTCTTC.